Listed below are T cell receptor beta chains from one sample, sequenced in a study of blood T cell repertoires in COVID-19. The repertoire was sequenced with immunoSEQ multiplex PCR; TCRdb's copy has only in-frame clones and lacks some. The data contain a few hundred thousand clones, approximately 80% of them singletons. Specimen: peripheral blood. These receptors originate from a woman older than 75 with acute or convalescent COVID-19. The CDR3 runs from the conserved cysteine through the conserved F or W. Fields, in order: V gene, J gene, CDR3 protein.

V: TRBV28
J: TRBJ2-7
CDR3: CASSRALSSYEQYF

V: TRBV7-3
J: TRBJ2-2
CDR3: CATGAGNTGELFF

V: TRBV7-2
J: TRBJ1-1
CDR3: CASSLMASTEAFF

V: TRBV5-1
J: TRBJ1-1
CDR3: CASSGLGTEAFF

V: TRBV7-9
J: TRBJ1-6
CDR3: CASSLAMSGQGDSPLHF

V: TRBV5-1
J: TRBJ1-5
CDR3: CASSPDISNQPQHF

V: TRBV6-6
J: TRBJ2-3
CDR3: CASRLAGASDTQYF

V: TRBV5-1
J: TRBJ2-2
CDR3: CASSLILTGGPGELFF

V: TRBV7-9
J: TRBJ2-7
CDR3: CASSPYGGNYEQYF

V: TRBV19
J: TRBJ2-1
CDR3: CASSSQGPGSSYNEQFF

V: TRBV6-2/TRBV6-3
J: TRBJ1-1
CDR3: CASSYSTGNPEAFF

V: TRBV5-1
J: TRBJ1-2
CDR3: CASSLEQGGNYGYTF

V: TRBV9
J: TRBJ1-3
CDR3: CASSPGTVGNTIYF

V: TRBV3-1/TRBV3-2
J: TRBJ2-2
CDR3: CASSHIGYGRGQVGELFF

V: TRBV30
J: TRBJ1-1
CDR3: CAWSAQGLNTEAFF

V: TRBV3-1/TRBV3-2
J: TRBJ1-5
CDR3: CASSPGTGGQPQHF

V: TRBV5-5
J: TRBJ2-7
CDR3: CASSIRVHEQYF

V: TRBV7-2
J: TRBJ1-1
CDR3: CASSRGPEHTEAFF

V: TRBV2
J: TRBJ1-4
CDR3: CASSAQTGKPEKLFF

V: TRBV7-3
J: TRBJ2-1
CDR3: CASSPTAGGVDEQFF

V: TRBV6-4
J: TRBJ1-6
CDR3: CASSAQGNSPLHF

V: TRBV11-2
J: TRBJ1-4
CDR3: CASSYQGAANEKLFF

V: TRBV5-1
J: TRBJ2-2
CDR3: CASSVQAQENTGELFF

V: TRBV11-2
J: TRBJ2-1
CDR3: CASSLQARTYNEQFF

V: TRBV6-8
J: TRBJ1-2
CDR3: CASSTRPATGGDYGYTF

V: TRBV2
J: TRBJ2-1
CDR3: CASSQTSGSYNEQFF

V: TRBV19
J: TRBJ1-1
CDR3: CASSIRDTPYEAFF

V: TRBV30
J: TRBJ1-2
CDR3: CAWRDSRGHNGYTF

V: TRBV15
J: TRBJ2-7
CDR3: CATSRSLAGVREQYF

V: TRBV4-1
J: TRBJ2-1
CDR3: CASSQPLRGRESNEQFF

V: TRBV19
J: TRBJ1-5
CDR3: CASSIGNRGPKPQHF

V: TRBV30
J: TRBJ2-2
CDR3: CAWRQGLRTGELFF

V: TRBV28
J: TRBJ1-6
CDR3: CASWDRGGSPLHF

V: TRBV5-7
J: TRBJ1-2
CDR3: CASSTGQPNTYGYTF

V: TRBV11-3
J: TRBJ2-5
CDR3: CASSLGRLFQETQYF

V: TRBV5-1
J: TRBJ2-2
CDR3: CASSLTQFNTGELFF

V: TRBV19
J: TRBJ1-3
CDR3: CASSISFAAGNTIYF

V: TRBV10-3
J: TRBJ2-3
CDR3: CAIRGAGATDTQYF

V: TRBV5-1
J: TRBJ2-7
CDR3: CASSLDVTLIYEQYF

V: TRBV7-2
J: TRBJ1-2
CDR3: CASSLLENYGYTF

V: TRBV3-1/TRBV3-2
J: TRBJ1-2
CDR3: CASSPVLRSQYGYTF

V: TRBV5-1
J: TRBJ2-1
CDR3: CASSLSLVGKNTGGQFF

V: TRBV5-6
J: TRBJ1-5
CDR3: CASSFYGDQRGPQHF

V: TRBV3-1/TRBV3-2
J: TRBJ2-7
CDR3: CASSQGIVSYEQYF

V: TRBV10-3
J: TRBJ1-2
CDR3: CAISEQLTGGGNYGYTF

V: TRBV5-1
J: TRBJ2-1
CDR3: CASSLGRQGRDEQFF

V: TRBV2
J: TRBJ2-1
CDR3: CASRWGTSLGEQFF

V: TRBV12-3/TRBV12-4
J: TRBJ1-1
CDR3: CASRWTENTEAFF

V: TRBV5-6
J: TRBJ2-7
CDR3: CASSLGDAGIYEQYF

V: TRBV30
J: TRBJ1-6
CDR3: CAWSRNLGRQSPLHF

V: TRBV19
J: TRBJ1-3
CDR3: CASSMGHLDLSGNTIYF

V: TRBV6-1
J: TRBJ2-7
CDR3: CASSETSGIPYEQYF

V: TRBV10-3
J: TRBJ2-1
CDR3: CAISESISVEQFF

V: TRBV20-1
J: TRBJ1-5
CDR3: CSASVATAMTQHF

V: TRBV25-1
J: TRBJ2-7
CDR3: CASSESLGGTDFYEQYF